These T cell receptor beta chains were read from a single sample in a study of cytomegalovirus exposure and HLA in healthy donors. Assay: immunoSEQ multiplex PCR; the TCRdb copy retains only in-frame clones and omits some. Of some 120,000 clones in the sample, 75% to 85% were seen once. What was sequenced was PBMCs. The receptor set was obtained from a man aged 25 to 40 in good health and CMV-seropositive. The CDR3 runs from the conserved cysteine through the conserved F or W. The D gene is left open where the match is weak. Size values are once, few and many counts, or a class for expanded clones, and some rows have none.

TRBJ1-2 | - | - | TRBV4-1 | CASSQGPELTNYGYTF
TRBJ2-7 | - | TRBD2 | TRBV4-1 | CASSFRGGGGEQYF
TRBJ1-1 | - | TRBD1 | TRBV4-1 | CASSRSPGTGGTEAFF
TRBJ1-3 | - | TRBD1 | TRBV9 | CASSVEQGDTIYF
TRBJ2-1 | - | TRBD1 | TRBV5-1 | CASSLAGQGADQFF
TRBJ1-4 | - | TRBD1 | TRBV28 | CASSSRTGGAWGNEKLFF
TRBJ1-5 | - | - | TRBV21-1 | CASSKAGTGGPKPNQPQHF
TRBJ2-2 | - | - | TRBV19 | CASSIRGGELFF
TRBJ1-2 | few | TRBD1 | TRBV5-1 | CASSLQGNYGYTF
TRBJ1-2 | - | - | TRBV10-3 | CAISESSRSNYGYTF
TRBJ1-3 | - | - | TRBV30 | CAWGQRGNTIYF
TRBJ1-2 | - | TRBD1 | TRBV6-5 | CASSEAGGYGYTF
TRBJ1-4 | - | TRBD1 | TRBV5-1 | CASSGDRGSDEKLFF
TRBJ1-4 | - | - | TRBV25-1 | CASSDTGDPRFNEKLFF